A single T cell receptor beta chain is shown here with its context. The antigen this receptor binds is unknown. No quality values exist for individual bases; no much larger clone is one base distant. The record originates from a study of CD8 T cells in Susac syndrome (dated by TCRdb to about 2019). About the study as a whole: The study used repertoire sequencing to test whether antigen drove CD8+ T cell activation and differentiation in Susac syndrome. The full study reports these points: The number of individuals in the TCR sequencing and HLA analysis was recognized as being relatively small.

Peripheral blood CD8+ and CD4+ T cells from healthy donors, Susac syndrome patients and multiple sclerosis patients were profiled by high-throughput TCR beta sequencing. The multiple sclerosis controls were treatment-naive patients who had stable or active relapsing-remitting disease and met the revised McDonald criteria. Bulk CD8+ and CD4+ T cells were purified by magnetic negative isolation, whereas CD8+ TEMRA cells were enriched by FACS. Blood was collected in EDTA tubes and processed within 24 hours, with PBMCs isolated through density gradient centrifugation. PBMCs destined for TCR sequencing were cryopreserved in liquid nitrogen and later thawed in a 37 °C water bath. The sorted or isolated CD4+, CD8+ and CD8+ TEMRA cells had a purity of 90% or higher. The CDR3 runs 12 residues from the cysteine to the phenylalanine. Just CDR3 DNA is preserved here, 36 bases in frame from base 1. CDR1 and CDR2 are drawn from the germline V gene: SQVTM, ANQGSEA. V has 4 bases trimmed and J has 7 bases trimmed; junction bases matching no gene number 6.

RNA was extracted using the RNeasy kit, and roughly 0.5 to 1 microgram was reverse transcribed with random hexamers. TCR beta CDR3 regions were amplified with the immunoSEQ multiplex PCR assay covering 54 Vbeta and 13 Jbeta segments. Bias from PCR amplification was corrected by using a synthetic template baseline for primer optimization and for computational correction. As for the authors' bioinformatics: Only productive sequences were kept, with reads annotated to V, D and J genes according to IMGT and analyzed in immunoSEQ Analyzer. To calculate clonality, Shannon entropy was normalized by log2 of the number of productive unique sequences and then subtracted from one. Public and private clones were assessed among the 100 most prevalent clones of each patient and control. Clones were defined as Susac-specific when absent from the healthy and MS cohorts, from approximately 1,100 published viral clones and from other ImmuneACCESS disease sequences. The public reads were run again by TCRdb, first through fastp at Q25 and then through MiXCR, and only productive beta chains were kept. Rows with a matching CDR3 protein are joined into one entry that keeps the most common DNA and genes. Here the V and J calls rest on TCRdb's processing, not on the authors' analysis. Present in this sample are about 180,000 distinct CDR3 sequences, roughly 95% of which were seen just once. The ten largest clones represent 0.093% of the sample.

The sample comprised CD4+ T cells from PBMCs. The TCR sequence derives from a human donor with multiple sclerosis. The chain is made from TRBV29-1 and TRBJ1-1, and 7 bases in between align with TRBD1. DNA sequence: TGCAGCGTTGGGGACCGGGACAGTGAAGCTTTCTTT. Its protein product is CSVGDRDSEAFF. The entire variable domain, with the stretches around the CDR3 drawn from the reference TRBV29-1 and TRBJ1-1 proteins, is SAVISQKPSRDICQRGTSLTIQCQVDSQVTMMFWYRQQPGQSLTLIATANQGSEATYESGFVIDKFPISRPNLTFSTLTVSNMSPEDSSIYLCSVGDRDSEAFFGQGTRLTVV.